This passage covers 25 T cell receptor beta chains from one sample sequenced in a study of breast tumors, draining lymph nodes, adjacent tissues. Breast cancer patients provided tissue from their axillary draining lymph nodes. Each CDR3 protein is one row after TCRdb ran MiXCR on the multiplex PCR reads. The table shows around 140,000 distinct CDR3 sequences, with around a third occurring only once. The sample was axillary lymph node tissue. The receptor set was obtained from a female donor with breast cancer. Some clones in this sample may be carry-over from other donors' samples.

At least ten counts were recorded for this clonotype. The chain recombines TRBV3-1 with TRBJ2-1; 8 nucleotides align to TRBD2. CDR3 size: 15 residues. The V gene's germline CDR1 is LGHDT and CDR2 YNNKEL (reference sequence). Trimming at V came to 5 bases and at J to 16 bases, leaving 19 bases not matched to a gene. This CDR3 is CASSSFGGVNRSLFF. In DNA form, the CDR3 reads TGTGCCAGCAGCTCCTTCGGGGGGGTGAACCGCTCGCTTTTCTTC.

As to this clonotype: Possible read error: a much larger clone is one base away. This sequence joins TRBV6-5 and TRBJ2-5; weak D call: TRBD1 (6 bases). CDR1 is MNHEY and CDR2 is SVGAGI in the germline V gene. The length of the CDR3 is 15 residues. The CDR3 nucleotides read TGTGCCAGCAGTCACTCAAGGGACAAGCTTCAGACCCAGTACTTC. Amino acids: CASSHSRDKLQTQYF.

This clonotype was seen many times. At one end the junction does not follow the germline gene, possibly because of a read error. The V gene is TRBV19, the J gene TRBJ2-5; 8 nucleotides align to TRBD2. CDR1 is LNHDA, CDR2 SQIVND, per germline (reference sequence). This CDR3 comprises 17 residues. CDR3 sequence reads: CASSILWAQRGQETQSF. CDR3 sequence (DNA): TGTGCCAGTAGTATACTTTGGGCCCAGCGGGGGCAAGAGACCCAGTCCTTC.

The J gene is TRBJ2-6, the V gene TRBV19; 12 positions agree with TRBD2. Germline V lookup: CDR1 LNHDA, CDR2 SQIVND (reference sequence). V was pared by 5 bases and J by 2 bases, with 10 bases of the junction left unmatched. The CDR3 has 19 residues. The CDR3 nucleotides are TGTGCCAGTAGTGGGGCCGGCCTAGCGGGGGGGCCTGGGGCCAACGTCCTGACTTTC. Its translation: CASSGAGLAGGPGANVLTF.

This clonotype has at least ten counts. V and J are TRBV3-1 and TRBJ2-2; no clear D gene. Germline assignment: CDR1 LGHDT and CDR2 YNNKEL (reference sequence). V shed 1 base and J shed 4 bases, with 7 bases lying between them. CDR3 length: 14 amino acids. The CDR3, as DNA: TGTGCCAGCAGCCAAGGACTCTTCACCGGGGAGCTGTTTTTT. Residues: CASSQGLFTGELFF.

This clonotype was found many times. The chain uses TRBV2 and TRBJ2-2, with 7 bases matching TRBD2. The CDR3 is 14 amino acids. J gave up 6 bases and V 4 bases, and 5 bases lay outside the gene matches. Germline V gives CDR1 SNHLY, CDR2 FYNNEI. The CDR3 DNA follows: TGTGCCAGCAGTGGGGGACTATTCTCCGGGGAGCTGTTTTTT. As protein: CASSGGLFSGELFF.

The chain recombines TRBV12-3 or TRBV12-4 with TRBJ1-2, with D possibly TRBD1 on 6 matching bases. This CDR3 spans 15 amino acids. V dropped 5 bases and J dropped 7 bases, with 20 bases sitting between them. CDR3 coding DNA: TGTGCCAGCAGTACCGAGGACAGCCATTCGCGTGGCTACACCTTC. It is translated as CASSTEDSHSRGYTF.

This clonotype was seen many times. This rearrangement joins TRBV4-2 to TRBJ2-3; D is possibly TRBD1 or TRBD2 (5 bases each). The CDR3 totals 19 residues. Trimming left V 5 bases short and J 0 bases short, with 24 bases between. Germline-derived CDR1 and CDR2 are LGHNA and YNFKEQ. CDR3 sequence reads: CASSRDGAQLNSSTDTQYF. The CDR3 DNA sequence: TGTGCCAGCAGCAGAGACGGGGCTCAGCTCAATTCTAGCACAGATACGCAGTATTTT.

On this clonotype itself: The junction shows a germline mismatch at one end, possibly a read error. The chain carries TRBV9 and TRBJ1-1, with 8 bases fitting TRBD1. Germline values: CDR1 SGDLS, CDR2 YYNGEE. There are 14 residues in the CDR3. As DNA, the CDR3 is TGTGCCAGCAGCGCGGCGGACAGGGACACTGAAGCTTCCTTT. The encoded protein is CASSAADRDTEASF.

The chain recombines TRBV2 with TRBJ2-2, with 13 bases lining up with TRBD2. CDR1 is SNHLY, CDR2 FYNNEI, per germline. J lost 5 bases, V lost 1 base, and 4 bases had no gene match. The length of the CDR3 is 17 residues. The CDR3 bases are TGTGCCAGCAGTGAAGTTAGACTAGCGGGAGGAACCGGGGAGCTGTTTTTT. Protein sequence: CASSEVRLAGGTGELFF.

This clonotype was observed many times. The chain uses TRBV20-1 and TRBJ2-3, with 10 bases fitting TRBD1. There are 14 residues in the CDR3. J lost 5 bases, V lost 3 bases, and 5 bases had no gene match. Germline V gene data show CDR1 as DFQATT and CDR2 as SNEGSKA (reference sequence). CDR3 loop: CSASKTGGIDTQYF. In DNA, the CDR3 is TGCAGTGCTAGCAAGACAGGGGGCATAGATACGCAGTATTTT.

This clonotype was counted many times. CDR3 region: CASNPGQGIQYF. For the CDR3, the DNA is TGTGCCAGCAACCCGGGACAGGGAATCCAGTACTTC. This chain links TRBV28 with TRBJ2-7, with 9 bases identical to TRBD1. Trimming took 7 bases from V and 10 from J; bases not matched to a gene: 8. The CDR3 has 12 amino acids. Germline V gives CDR1 MDHEN, CDR2 SYDVKM.

In regard to this clonotype: The DNA is left out, because the CDR3 cannot be placed on it with certainty; the CDR3 is given as TCRdb lists it. The rearrangement uses TRBV5-5 and TRBJ2-5; the table gives TRBD1 as D, unverified against the DNA. The CDR3 length is 19 residues, termini included. Germline V CDR1 and CDR2: SGHKS, YYEKEE (reference sequence). The CDR3 spells CASSFYICSPWVGEETQYF.

The chain combines TRBV19 with TRBJ1-1; 8 bases align to TRBD1. The V gene's germline CDR1 is LNHDA and CDR2 SQIVND (reference sequence). Trimming cost V 5 bases and J 7 bases; bases outside gene matches: 15. The CDR3 has 16 amino acids. CDR3 nucleotide sequence: TGTGCCAGTAGTCCAAATGGCAGGGGGCCTAGAGATGAAGCTTTCTTT. Its translation is CASSPNGRGPRDEAFF.

This clonotype was recorded at least ten times. V gene TRBV18 combines with J gene TRBJ2-2; no reliable D call. The CDR3 spans 15 residues. Germline CDR1 reads KGHSH; CDR2 reads LQKENI. The germline V and J ends were trimmed by 2 bases and 4 bases, with 11 bases remaining between them. The CDR3 loop is CASSPSTGGTGELFF. CDR3 DNA: TGTGCCAGCTCACCAAGTACGGGTGGCACCGGGGAGCTGTTTTTT.

This clonotype was observed at least ten times. The rearrangement uses TRBV20-1 and TRBJ1-5; possible D gene TRBD1, 5 bases. Germline values: CDR1 DFQATT, CDR2 SNEGSKA (reference sequence). V dropped 5 bases and J dropped 6 bases, with 14 bases sitting between them. CDR3 length: 13 amino acids. The CDR3 sequence: CSASRQSRQPQHF. Written as DNA, the CDR3 is TGCAGTGCTTCACGACAGAGTCGTCAGCCCCAGCATTTT.

This clonotype was counted at least ten times. The chain is built from TRBV5-1 and TRBJ2-3, with TRBD1 as a possible D gene (8 bases). The V gene lost 4 bases and the J gene lost 2 bases, with 14 bases spanning the gap. The CDR3 has 15 residues. CDR1 and CDR2 from the germline V gene are SGHRS and YFSETQ. The CDR3 protein is CASSGGGQATDTQYF. CDR3 bases: TGCGCCAGCAGCGGGGGGGGACAGGCCACAGATACGCAGTATTTT.

This chain links TRBV7-3 with TRBJ2-5; D is uncertain. The CDR3 spans 13 residues. V gave up 5 bases and J gave up 5 bases, with 12 bases separating them. CDR1 SGHTA and CDR2 FQGTGA come from the germline V gene. CDR3 DNA: TGTGCCAGCAGCGCGGCCGCTCAGGAGACCCAGTACTTC. Its translation is CASSAAAQETQYF.

This clonotype was recorded at least ten times. This chain joins TRBV4-3 and TRBJ1-2; possibly TRBD1 for D (6 bases). Trimming cost V 0 bases and J 4 bases, with 9 bases left between them. The CDR3 length is 14 residues. Germline V gene data show CDR1 as LGHNA and CDR2 as YSLEER. CDR3 coding DNA: TGCGCCAGCAGCCAAGATCGGGGGCCCTATGGCTACACCTTC. It codes for CASSQDRGPYGYTF.

This clonotype was counted at least ten times. The chain recombines TRBV4-1 with TRBJ1-2; D unresolved. Germline V gene sequence: CDR1 MGHRA, CDR2 YSYEKL. The CDR3 is made up of 14 amino acids. Trimming took off 3 bases at V and 2 bases at J, with 10 bases between the two ends. CDR3 nucleotides: TGCGCCAGCAGCCACGGAACTCCCAACTATGGCTACACCTTC. It specifies CASSHGTPNYGYTF.

This clonotype occurred many times. The V and J genes are TRBV20-1 and TRBJ2-2; D unclear. The CDR3 consists of 14 residues. V gave up 0 bases and J gave up 6 bases, with 11 bases separating them. Per the germline V gene, CDR1 is DFQATT and CDR2 is SNEGSKA (reference sequence). The CDR3 sequence is CSARDPGVPGELFF. Written as DNA, the CDR3 is TGCAGTGCTAGAGACCCGGGTGTCCCCGGGGAGCTGTTTTTT.

This clonotype was counted ten times or more. This chain joins TRBV5-6 and TRBJ1-5, with 7 bases matching TRBD1. The CDR3 runs to 18 residues. J lost 2 bases, V lost 1 base, and 12 bases had no gene match. The germline CDR1 and CDR2 sequences are SGHDT and YYEEEE. CDR3 sequence (DNA): TGTGCCAGCAGCTTGAGGGGGCGCCTCGTATATGGCAATCAGCCCCAGCATTTT. This codes for CASSLRGRLVYGNQPQHF.

The rearrangement links TRBV2 to TRBJ2-2, with TRBD1 identical over 10 bases. V dropped 6 bases and J dropped 7; count of bases not matched to a gene: 11. CDR3 length: 16 amino acids. CDR1 is SNHLY and CDR2 is FYNNEI in the germline V gene. The DNA for the CDR3 is TGTGCCAGCAGACACGGGACAGGGGATGGGAGCGGGGAGCTGTTTTTT. Amino acids: CASRHGTGDGSGELFF.

This chain connects TRBV5-1 to TRBJ2-7, with 11 bases identical to TRBD2. Germline CDR1 reads SGHRS; CDR2 reads YFSETQ. The V and J ends lost 6 bases and 1 base, in that order; junction bases with no gene match: 6. CDR3 length: 15 amino acids. CDR3: CASNQLAGASYEQYV. As DNA, the CDR3 is TGCGCCAGCAACCAACTAGCGGGAGCGTCCTACGAGCAGTACGTC.

Ten or more counts support this clonotype. V gene TRBV18 combines with J gene TRBJ2-5, with D perhaps TRBD2 (5 bases). The germline V gene has CDR1 KGHSH and CDR2 LQKENI. V gave up 3 bases and J gave up 5 bases, with 16 bases separating them. This CDR3 spans 15 amino acids. The CDR3 here is CASSPVGAGGETQYF. The CDR3 coding sequence is TGTGCCAGCTCACCGGTCGGTGCCGGCGGGGAGACCCAGTACTTC.